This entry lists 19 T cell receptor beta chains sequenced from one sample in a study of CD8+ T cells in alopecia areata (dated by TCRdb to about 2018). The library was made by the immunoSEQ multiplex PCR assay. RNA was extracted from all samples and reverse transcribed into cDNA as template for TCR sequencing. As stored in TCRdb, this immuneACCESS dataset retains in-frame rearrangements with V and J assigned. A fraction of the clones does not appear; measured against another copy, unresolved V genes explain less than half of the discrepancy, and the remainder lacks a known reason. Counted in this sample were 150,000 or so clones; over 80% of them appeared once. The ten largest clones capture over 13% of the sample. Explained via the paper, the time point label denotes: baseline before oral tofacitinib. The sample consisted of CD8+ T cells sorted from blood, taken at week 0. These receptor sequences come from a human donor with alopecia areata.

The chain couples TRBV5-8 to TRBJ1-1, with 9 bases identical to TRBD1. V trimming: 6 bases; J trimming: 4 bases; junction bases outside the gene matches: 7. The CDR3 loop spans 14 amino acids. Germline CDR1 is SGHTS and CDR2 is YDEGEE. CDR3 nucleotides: TGTGCCAGCACCATGGGACAGGGCGTCACTGAAGCTTTCTTT. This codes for CASTMGQGVTEAFF.

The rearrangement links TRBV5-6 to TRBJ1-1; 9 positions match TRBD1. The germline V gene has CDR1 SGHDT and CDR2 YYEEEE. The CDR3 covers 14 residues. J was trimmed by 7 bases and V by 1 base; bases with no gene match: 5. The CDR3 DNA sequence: TGTGCCAGCAGCTTGCCCTGGACAGGGGATGAAGCTTTCTTT. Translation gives CASSLPWTGDEAFF.

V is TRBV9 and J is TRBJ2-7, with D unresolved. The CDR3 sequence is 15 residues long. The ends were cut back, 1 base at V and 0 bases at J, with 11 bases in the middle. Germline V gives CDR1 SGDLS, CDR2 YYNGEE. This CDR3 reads CASSVRGEVSYEQYF. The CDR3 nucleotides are TGTGCCAGCAGCGTACGAGGTGAGGTCTCCTACGAGCAGTACTTC.

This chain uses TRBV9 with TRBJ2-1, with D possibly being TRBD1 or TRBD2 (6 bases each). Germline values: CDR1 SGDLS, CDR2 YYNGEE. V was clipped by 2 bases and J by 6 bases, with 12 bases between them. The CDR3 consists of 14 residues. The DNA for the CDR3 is TGTGCCAGCAGCGTCGGGGGCTTCGGCAATGAGCAGTTCTTC. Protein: CASSVGGFGNEQFF.

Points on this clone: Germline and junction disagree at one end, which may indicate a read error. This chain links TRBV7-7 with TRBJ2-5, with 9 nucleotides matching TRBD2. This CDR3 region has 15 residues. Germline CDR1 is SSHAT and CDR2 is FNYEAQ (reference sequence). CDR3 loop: CASSLLAGESETQYF. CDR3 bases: TGTGCTAGCAGCTTATTAGCGGGAGAGTCGGAGACCCAGTACTTC.

The CDR3 protein is CASSFLSTGLGNTEAFF. In nucleotides, the CDR3 is TGTGCCAGCAGTTTCCTCTCGACAGGGCTTGGGAACACTGAAGCTTTCTTT. The genes are TRBV27 and TRBJ1-1; 7 bases line up with TRBD1. Trimming at V came to 3 bases and at J to 1 base, leaving 11 bases not matched to a gene. Looked up from germline, CDR1 is MNHEY and CDR2 is SMNVEV (reference sequence). This CDR3 contains 17 residues.

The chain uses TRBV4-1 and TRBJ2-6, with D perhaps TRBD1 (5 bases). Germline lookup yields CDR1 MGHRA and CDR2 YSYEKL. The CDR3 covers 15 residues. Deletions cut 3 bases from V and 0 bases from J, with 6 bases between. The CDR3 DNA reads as TGCGCCAGCAGCCACGACAGCTCTGGGGCCAACGTCCTGACTTTC. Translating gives CASSHDSSGANVLTF.

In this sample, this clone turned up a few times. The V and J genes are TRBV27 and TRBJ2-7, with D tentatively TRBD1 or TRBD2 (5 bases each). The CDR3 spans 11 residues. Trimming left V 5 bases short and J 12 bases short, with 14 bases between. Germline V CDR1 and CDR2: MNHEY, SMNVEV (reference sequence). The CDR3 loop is CASSPGTLMYF. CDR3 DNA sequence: TGTGCCAGCAGTCCCGGGACCCTGATGTACTTC.

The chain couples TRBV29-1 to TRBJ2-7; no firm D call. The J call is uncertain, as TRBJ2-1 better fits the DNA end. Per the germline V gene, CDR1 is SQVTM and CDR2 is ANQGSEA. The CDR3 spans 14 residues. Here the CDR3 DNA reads TGCAGCGCTCATTCACCGAGCTCCTACAATGAGCAGTTCTTC. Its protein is CSAHSPSSYNEQFF.

The CDR3 sequence: CASGGSGLTYEQYF. The DNA for the CDR3 is TGCGCCAGCGGCGGGTCGGGGCTTACCTACGAGCAGTACTTC. The V and J genes are TRBV5-1 and TRBJ2-7; perhaps D is TRBD1 or TRBD2 (5 bases each). The germline V gene has CDR1 SGHRS and CDR2 YFSETQ. Trimming pared 7 bases from V and 2 bases from J, leaving 16 bases between. The CDR3 has 14 amino acids. The full variable domain, completed using reference TRBV5-1 and TRBJ2-7, is KAGVTQTPRYLIKTRGQQVTLSCSPISGHRSVSWYQQTPGQGLQFLFEYFSETQRNKGNFPGRFSGRQFSNSRSEMNVSTLELGDSALYLCASGGSGLTYEQYFGPGTRLTVT.

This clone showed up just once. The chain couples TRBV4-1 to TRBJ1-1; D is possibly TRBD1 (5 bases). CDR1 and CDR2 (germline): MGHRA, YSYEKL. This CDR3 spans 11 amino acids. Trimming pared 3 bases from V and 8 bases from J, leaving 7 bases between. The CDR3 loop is CASSQGVEAFF. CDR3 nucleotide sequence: TGCGCCAGCAGCCAGGGGGTGGAAGCTTTCTTT.

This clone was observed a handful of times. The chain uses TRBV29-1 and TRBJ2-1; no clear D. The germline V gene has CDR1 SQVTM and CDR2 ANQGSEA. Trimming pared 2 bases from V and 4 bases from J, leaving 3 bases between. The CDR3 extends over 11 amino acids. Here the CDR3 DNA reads TGCAGCGTTGAAAGGTACAATGAGCAGTTCTTC. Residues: CSVERYNEQFF.

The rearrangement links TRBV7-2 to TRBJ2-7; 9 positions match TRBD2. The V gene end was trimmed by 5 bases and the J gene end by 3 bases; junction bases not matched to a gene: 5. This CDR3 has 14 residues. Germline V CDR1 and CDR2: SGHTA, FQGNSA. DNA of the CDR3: TGTGCCAGCAGCCTAACTAGCGGGTACTACGAGCAGTACTTC. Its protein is CASSLTSGYYEQYF. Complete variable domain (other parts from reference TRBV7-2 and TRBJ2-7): GAGVSQSPSNKVTEKGKDVELRCDPISGHTALYWYRQSLGQGLEFLIYFQGNSAPDKSGLPSDRFSAERTGGSVSTLTIQRTQQEDSAVYLCASSLTSGYYEQYFGPGTRLTVT.

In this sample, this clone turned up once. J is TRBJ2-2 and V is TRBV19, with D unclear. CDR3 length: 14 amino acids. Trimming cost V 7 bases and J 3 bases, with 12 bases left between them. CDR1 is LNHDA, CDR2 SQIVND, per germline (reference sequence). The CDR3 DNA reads TGTGCCAGTACCTTCGACGGGTACACCGGGGAGCTGTTTTTT. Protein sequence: CASTFDGYTGELFF.

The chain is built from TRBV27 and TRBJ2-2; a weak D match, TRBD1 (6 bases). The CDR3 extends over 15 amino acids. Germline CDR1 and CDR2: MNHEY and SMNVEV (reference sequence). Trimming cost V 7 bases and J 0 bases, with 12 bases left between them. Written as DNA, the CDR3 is TGTGCCAGCACCCTCGGGACACCGAACACCGGGGAGCTGTTTTTT. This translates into CASTLGTPNTGELFF.

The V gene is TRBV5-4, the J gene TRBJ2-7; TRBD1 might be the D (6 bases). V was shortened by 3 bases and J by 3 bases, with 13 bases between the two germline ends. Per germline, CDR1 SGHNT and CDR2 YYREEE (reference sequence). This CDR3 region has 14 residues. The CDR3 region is CASSWGHQLYEQYF. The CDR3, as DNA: TGTGCCAGCAGCTGGGGACACCAACTCTACGAGCAGTACTTC.

Written as DNA, the CDR3 is TGTGCCAGCAGCTTATATCCATCCAGCTCTGGAAACACCATATATTTT. The encoded protein is CASSLYPSSSGNTIYF. The rearrangement uses TRBV7-2 and TRBJ1-3; D not certain. CDR1 and CDR2 from the germline V gene are SGHTA and FQGNSA. The CDR3 has 16 residues. V lost 2 bases and J 0 bases, leaving 11 bases between the germline ends.

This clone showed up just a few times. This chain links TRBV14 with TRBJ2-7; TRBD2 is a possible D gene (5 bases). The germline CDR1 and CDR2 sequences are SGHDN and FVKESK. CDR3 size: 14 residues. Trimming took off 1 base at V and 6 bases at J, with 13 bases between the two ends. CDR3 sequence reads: CASSQVEGVGEQYF. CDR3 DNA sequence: TGTGCCAGCAGCCAAGTTGAGGGTGTCGGCGAGCAGTACTTC.

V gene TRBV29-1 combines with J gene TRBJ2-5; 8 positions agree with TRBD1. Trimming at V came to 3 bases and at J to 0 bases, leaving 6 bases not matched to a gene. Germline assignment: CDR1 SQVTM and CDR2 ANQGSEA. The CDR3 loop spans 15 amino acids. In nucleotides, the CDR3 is TGCAGCGTTGACGGCCGGACAGGGCACCAAGAGACCCAGTACTTC. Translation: CSVDGRTGHQETQYF.